The sequence of this T cell receptor (beta chain) was determined in a study of T cell repertoires in cytomegalovirus infection. MiXCR, applied by TCRdb to the reads, yields one record per CDR3 protein. The sample carries some 800,000 distinct CDR3 sequences, around a third recorded once. This clonotype was seen more than once but under ten times. Its antigen is unknown. The receptor was isolated from a human donor in good health (CMV status not recorded). Some clones in this sample may be carry-over from other donors' samples. The sample consisted of cultured CD8+ T cells from PBMCs, taken from culture after CMV antigen stimulation.

CDR3 DNA: TGCGCCAGCAGTGAGGACTCCAGAGCGAACTATGGCTACACCTTC. Encoded protein: CASSEDSRANYGYTF. The V call is TRBV10-2, the J call TRBJ1-2; no reliable D call. The CDR3 totals 15 residues. The germline V and J ends were trimmed by 2 bases and 2 bases, with 12 bases remaining between them. Germline CDR1 reads WSHSY; CDR2 reads SAAADI.